These T cell receptor beta chains were read from a single sample in a study of T cells after yellow fever vaccination. TCRdb itself ran the 5' RACE reads through MiXCR, one entry per CDR3 protein. Counted here are about 400,000 distinct CDR3 sequences, 6.2% occurring once; the ten biggest clones make up about 15%. The sequences come from PBMCs, collected 5 days after the yellow fever booster vaccination. The origin of the receptors is a man aged 25 to 40 who received the YFV17D yellow fever vaccine. CDR3s include the opening cysteine and the closing phenylalanine or tryptophan. The D gene is left open where the match is weak. Clone sizes are given selectively: once, few, many, or a class where the clone is expanded.

j_call d_call v_call clone_size cdr3_nt cdr3_aa
TRBJ2-1 - TRBV6-2/TRBV6-3 - TGTGCCAGCAGCCATGGGGGCGGGTATGAGCAGTTCTTC CASSHGGGYEQFF
TRBJ2-7 TRBD1 TRBV12-3/TRBV12-4 many TGTGCCAGCAGTTTACAAGAGACAGGGAGCTCCTACGAGCAGTACTTC CASSLQETGSSYEQYF
TRBJ1-3 - TRBV10-3 few TGTGCCATCAGTGACGTCAATAGGGGCCACACCATATATTTT CAISDVNRGHTIYF
TRBJ2-1 - TRBV6-2/TRBV6-3 few TGTGCCAGCAGTTACGCGGGCCTCCAAGGCGATGAGCAGTTCTTC CASSYAGLQGDEQFF
TRBJ2-1 TRBD2 TRBV29-1 many TGCAGCGTTGAAAGGTTAGCGGGCTCCAATGAGCAGTTCTTC CSVERLAGSNEQFF
TRBJ1-2 - TRBV6-5 - TGTGCCAGCAGTTACTCCGGGCAGGAAATTTACACCTTC CASSYSGQEIYTF
TRBJ2-2 - TRBV5-6 many TGTGCCAGCAGCTCAAGCGGACTATTCACCGGGGAGCTGTTTTTT CASSSSGLFTGELFF
TRBJ2-5 - TRBV6-5 many TGTGCCAGCCGAGGGCAGCAAGAGACCCAGTACTTC CASRGQQETQYF
TRBJ1-1 - TRBV7-2 many TGTGCCAGCAGACCAACTCCGAACACTGAAGCTTTCTTT CASRPTPNTEAFF
TRBJ2-1 - TRBV14 - TGTGCCAGCAGCCAACAGGTGGGGAGCTCCTACAATGAGCAGTTCTTC CASSQQVGSSYNEQFF
TRBJ1-2 - TRBV4-3 many TGCGCCAGCAGCCATAATCGTGGTGGCTACACCTTC CASSHNRGGYTF
TRBJ2-1 - TRBV4-3 many TGCGCCAGCAGCATCGGATTCTACAATGAGCAGTTCTTC CASSIGFYNEQFF
TRBJ2-4 TRBD2 TRBV11-2 - TGTGCCAGCAGCACCGTCACTAGCGGGAGGGCCTCCGCCAAAAACATTCAGTACTTC CASSTVTSGRASAKNIQYF
TRBJ1-5 TRBD1 TRBV18 many TGTGCCAGCTCACTGACAGGGAATAATCAGCCCCAGCATTTT CASSLTGNNQPQHF
TRBJ2-1 - TRBV29-1 few TGCAGCGTTGAAGAGACTCACAGTCACTACAATGAGCAGTTCTTC CSVEETHSHYNEQFF
TRBJ2-6 - TRBV12-3/TRBV12-4 few TGTGCCAGCACCCACCGGAGCGGGGCCAACGTCCTGACTTTC CASTHRSGANVLTF
TRBJ1-2 TRBD1 TRBV7-8 many TGTGCCAGCAGCTTAGAGGAAACGGGACAGGGCTCTTATGGCTACACCTTC CASSLEETGQGSYGYTF
TRBJ2-5 - TRBV30 - TGTGCCTGGAGTGTTGGCAGGAAGGGAGAGACCCAGTACTTC CAWSVGRKGETQYF
TRBJ2-7 - TRBV20-1 many TGCAGTGCCGAGCAGGTCACCCTCCCGGGCAACGAGCAGTACTTC CSAEQVTLPGNEQYF
TRBJ2-2 - TRBV6-1 - TGTGCCACCCACTTGGGACTGACGAACACCGGGGAGCTGTTTTTT CATHLGLTNTGELFF
TRBJ2-1 - TRBV5-2 - TGTGCCAGGGGCCCGGGTCTCTTCTCGTCCAATGAGCAGTTCTTC CARGPGLFSSNEQFF
TRBJ2-3 TRBD2 TRBV30 many TGTGCCTGGAGTGTAAGGTTGTGGCTAGCGGGAGATACAGATACGCAGTATTTT CAWSVRLWLAGDTDTQYF
TRBJ2-7 TRBD1 TRBV28 few TGTGCCAGCAGTTACACCGGGACAGCGTTTCGCTACGAGCAGTACTTC CASSYTGTAFRYEQYF
TRBJ2-1 TRBD2 TRBV10-3 many TGTGCCAGCGGAAATAGCGGGAGGGTAAATGAGCAGTTCTTC CASGNSGRVNEQFF
TRBJ2-5 - TRBV5-4 - TGTGCCAGCAGCTATGAGCAGGGGCAAGAGACCCAGTACTTC CASSYEQGQETQYF
TRBJ2-2 - TRBV21-1 - TGTACCAGCAGCAAAGTCCGCCAGGGAACGAACACCGGGGAGCTGTTTTTT CTSSKVRQGTNTGELFF
TRBJ2-5 - TRBV5-8 once TGTGCCAGCAGCCCGCGGCTGAGTGAGACCCAGTACTTC CASSPRLSETQYF
TRBJ2-2 TRBD1 TRBV20-1 - TGCAGTGCTAGAAAAGGGGGCGCTGGAACCGGGGAGCTGTTTTTT CSARKGGAGTGELFF